This T cell receptor beta chain was retrieved from a study of T cells in Graves' hyperthyroidism and ophthalmopathy. Study results and caveats: The model made its ophthalmopathy prediction, and onset followed a median approximately 6 months later.

It was RNA transcripts that yielded the amplified TCR beta CDR3 regions. HTBI primers drove first-round RT-PCR of the TCR CDR3. TCRdb recomputed calls from the multiplex PCR reads with MiXCR, one row per CDR3 protein. Of 300,000 to 450,000 distinct CDR3 sequences in the sample, roughly 15% were seen once. Any patient presenting with uncontrolled infection, other autoimmune disease, pregnancy or lactation was left out. Germline V gives CDR1 SGHKS, CDR2 YYEKEE (reference sequence). The CDR3 consists of 15 residues. Concerning this clonotype: Its antigen remains unknown. Sequence at one end of the junction differs from germline and may be a read error.

The TCR comes from a woman in her twenties or thirties with Graves' ophthalmopathy. The chain employs TRBV5-5 and TRBJ2-1; D might be TRBD2 (7 bases). Sequencing used blood. CDR3 nucleotide sequence: TGTACCAGCAGCTTGGCGGGGGCTACCTACAATGAGCAGTTCTTC. Translation gives CTSSLAGATYNEQFF.